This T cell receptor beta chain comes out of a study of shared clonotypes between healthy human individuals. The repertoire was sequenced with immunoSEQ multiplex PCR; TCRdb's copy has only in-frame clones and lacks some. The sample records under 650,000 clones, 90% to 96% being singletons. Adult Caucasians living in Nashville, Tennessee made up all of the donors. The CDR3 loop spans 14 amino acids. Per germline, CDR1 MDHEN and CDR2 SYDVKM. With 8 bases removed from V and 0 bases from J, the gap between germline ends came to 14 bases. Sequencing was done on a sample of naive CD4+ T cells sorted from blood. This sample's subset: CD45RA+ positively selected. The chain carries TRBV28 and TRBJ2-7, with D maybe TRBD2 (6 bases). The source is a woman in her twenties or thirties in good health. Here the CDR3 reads CASVLSGSSYEQYF. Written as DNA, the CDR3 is TGTGCCAGCGTACTTAGCGGCAGCTCCTACGAGCAGTACTTC.